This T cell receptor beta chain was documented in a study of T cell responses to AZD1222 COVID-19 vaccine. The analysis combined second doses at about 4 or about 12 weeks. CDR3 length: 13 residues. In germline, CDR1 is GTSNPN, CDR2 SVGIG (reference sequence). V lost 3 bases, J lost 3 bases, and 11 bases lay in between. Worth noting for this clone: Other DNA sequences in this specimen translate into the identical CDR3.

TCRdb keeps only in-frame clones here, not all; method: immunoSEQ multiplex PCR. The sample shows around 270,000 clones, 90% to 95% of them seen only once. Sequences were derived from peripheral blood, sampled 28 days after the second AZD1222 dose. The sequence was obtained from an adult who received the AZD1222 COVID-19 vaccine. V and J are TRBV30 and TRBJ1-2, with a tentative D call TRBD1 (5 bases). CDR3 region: CAWSVRGDYGYTF. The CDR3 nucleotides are TGTGCCTGGAGCGTAAGGGGTGACTATGGCTACACCTTC. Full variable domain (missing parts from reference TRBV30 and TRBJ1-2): SQTIHQWPATLVQPVGSPLSLECTVEGTSNPNLYWYRQAAGRGLQLLFYSVGIGQISSEVPQNLSASRPQDRQFILSSKKLLLSDSGFYLCAWSVRGDYGYTFGSGTRLTVV.